This T cell receptor (beta chain) was obtained from a study of PD-1 blockade in classical Hodgkin lymphoma. Time point defined: cycle 4 day 1 (C4D1), after about 6 weeks of nivolumab. In every patient, relapse followed autologous stem cell transplantation, while exposure to brentuximab vedotin differed. Clones were read by immunoSEQ multiplex PCR, and TCRdb kept only the in-frame ones, dropping some. The data show approximately 61,000 clones, with roughly nine tenths seen just once and roughly 8.1% held by the top ten. There are 17 residues in the CDR3. Germline V lookup: CDR1 SGHNT, CDR2 YENEEA. Trimming removed 2 bases from V and 5 bases from J; junction bases left unmatched: 9.

The V gene is TRBV11-3, the J gene TRBJ2-1, with 10 bases lining up with TRBD2. The sequenced sample was peripheral blood mononuclear cells (PBMCs), obtained before the fourth cycle of nivolumab. The sequence was collected from a human donor with classical Hodgkin lymphoma. This CDR3 reads CASSLRSSGGDHNEQFF. CDR3 bases: TGTGCCAGCAGCTTAAGGTCTAGCGGGGGAGATCACAATGAGCAGTTCTTC. The full variable domain, rest sourced from reference TRBV11-3 and TRBJ2-1, is EAGVVQSPRYKIIEKKQPVAFWCNPISGHNTLYWYLQNLGQGPELLIRYENEEAVDDSQLPKDRFSAERLKGVDSTLKIQPAELGDSAVYLCASSLRSSGGDHNEQFFGPGTRLTVL.